Below, 28 T cell receptor beta chains from the same sample are listed, as sequenced in a study of Ad26.COV2.S vaccination and SARS-CoV-2 variants. Treatment described: around 19 received Ad26.COV2.S at low or high dose, single or two shots; about 5 received placebo; per-sample allocation not given. Sampling happened 63 days after the first vaccine or placebo injection. The table came from immunoSEQ multiplex PCR; TCRdb's copy has only in-frame clones and leaves some out. The table includes a few hundred thousand clones, roughly 90% detected once. Source: peripheral blood, taken in a trial of Ad26.COV2.S vaccine versus placebo. The receptors come from a person between 18 and 60 years old who received the Ad26.COV2.S COVID-19 vaccine or a placebo.

The chain employs TRBV27 and TRBJ2-1, with 8 bases fitting TRBD2. Trimming at V came to 3 bases and at J to 8 bases, leaving 9 bases not matched to a gene. Germline assignment: CDR1 MNHEY and CDR2 SMNVEV (reference sequence). This CDR3 spans 15 amino acids. Here the CDR3 DNA reads TGTGCCAGCAGTTTCGGGCCGGGGGGGTTGGATGAGCAGTTCTTC. Translation: CASSFGPGGLDEQFF.

V usage is TRBV19 and J usage is TRBJ2-1, with TRBD1 as a possible D gene (6 bases). V gave up 3 bases and J gave up 7 bases, with 13 bases separating them. The CDR3 length is 14 residues. The V gene's germline CDR1 is LNHDA and CDR2 SQIVND (reference sequence). The CDR3 region is CASSIYQGPNEQFF. Written as DNA, the CDR3 is TGTGCCAGTAGTATCTATCAGGGGCCAAATGAGCAGTTCTTC.

The genes are TRBV30 and TRBJ2-3; 8 bases agree with TRBD1. Germline-derived CDR1 and CDR2 are GTSNPN and SVGIG (reference sequence). The CDR3 covers 14 residues. With 2 bases clipped from V and 5 bases from J, the junction kept 6 bases outside the gene matches. CDR3: CAWSSGQEVDTQYF. The DNA for the CDR3 is TGTGCCTGGAGTTCGGGACAGGAGGTAGATACGCAGTATTTT.

The chain is built from TRBV7-2 and TRBJ1-6; a possible D gene is TRBD1 (5 bases). The CDR3 sequence is 16 residues long. V gave up 2 bases and J gave up 6 bases, with 14 bases separating them. Germline V lookup: CDR1 SGHTA, CDR2 FQGNSA. In DNA form, the CDR3 reads TGTGCCAGCAGCTTATTGGGACTAATGAGTAATTCACCCCTCCACTTT. Protein product: CASSLLGLMSNSPLHF.

The V and J genes are TRBV6-2 or TRBV6-3 and TRBJ2-5; 8 bases line up with TRBD1. CDR1 is MNHEY and CDR2 is SVGEGT in the germline V gene. V trimming: 0 bases; J trimming: 4 bases; junction bases outside the gene matches: 7. The CDR3 extends over 16 amino acids. In DNA, the CDR3 is TGTGCCAGCAGTTACTCTACACAGGGGGGCGGAGAGACCCAGTACTTC. It codes for CASSYSTQGGGETQYF.

V and J are TRBV3-1 (or the pseudogene TRBV3-2) and TRBJ2-1; D unresolved. The CDR3 covers 18 residues. V lost 4 bases to trimming and J lost 0 bases, with 19 bases between them. CDR1 and CDR2 (germline): LGHDT, YNNKEL (reference sequence). This CDR3 is CASSPRSLSGSSYNEQFF. DNA for the CDR3: TGTGCCAGCAGCCCAAGGTCCCTATCGGGTAGCTCCTACAATGAGCAGTTCTTC.

The V and J genes are TRBV15 and TRBJ2-1; 7 positions agree with TRBD1. CDR1 is LNHNV, CDR2 YYDKDF, per germline (reference sequence). This CDR3 region has 15 residues. Trimming removed 2 bases from V and 4 bases from J; junction bases left unmatched: 5. CDR3 region: CATSRPGGLYNEQFF. CDR3 in DNA: TGTGCCACCAGCAGACCAGGGGGTTTATACAATGAGCAGTTCTTC.

This chain links TRBV9 with TRBJ1-1, with D perhaps TRBD1 (6 bases). The V gene's germline CDR1 is SGDLS and CDR2 YYNGEE. The CDR3 is 15 amino acids. The V end lost 0 bases, the J end lost 5 bases, and 14 bases lay between the germline ends. CDR3 amino acids: CASSVGWGRWTEAFF. Here the CDR3 DNA reads TGTGCCAGCAGCGTAGGGTGGGGGCGTTGGACTGAAGCTTTCTTT.

The chain recombines TRBV5-1 with TRBJ2-5; no firm D call. Germline loops: CDR1 SGHRS, CDR2 YFSETQ. The ends were cut back, 0 bases at V and 4 bases at J, with 13 bases in the middle. This CDR3 region has 15 residues. In DNA, the CDR3 is TGCGCCAGCAGCTTGGGGACGGGCAGGTCAGAGACCCAGTACTTC. Amino acids: CASSLGTGRSETQYF.

The rearrangement uses TRBV11-2 and TRBJ2-2; D remains unclear. CDR1 and CDR2 (germline): SGHAT, FQNNGV. The V and J ends lost 5 bases and 7 bases respectively, with 17 bases between them. CDR3 size: 15 residues. This CDR3 is CASSTDGAGHGELFF. CDR3 DNA: TGTGCCAGCAGCACGGACGGAGCAGGCCACGGGGAGCTGTTTTTT. Filled out from reference TRBV11-2 and TRBJ2-2, the complete variable domain reads EAGVAQSPRYKIIEKRQSVAFWCNPISGHATLYWYQQILGQGPKLLIQFQNNGVVDDSQLPKDRFSAERLKGVDSTLKIQPAKLEDSAVYLCASSTDGAGHGELFFGEGSRLTVL.

The chain couples TRBV5-5 to TRBJ2-2; the D call may be TRBD1 or TRBD2 (6 bases each). V gave up 4 bases and J gave up 3 bases, with 16 bases separating them. The germline V gene has CDR1 SGHKS and CDR2 YYEKEE (reference sequence). This CDR3 is built from 16 residues. CDR3 region: CASSPLGGSYTGELFF. Written as DNA, the CDR3 is TGTGCCAGCAGCCCTCTAGGGGGGTCCTACACCGGGGAGCTGTTTTTT.

The rearrangement joins TRBV30 to TRBJ1-6; TRBD1 is a possible D gene (5 bases). Trimming stripped 3 bases from V and 10 bases from J, with 10 bases between. Germline loops: CDR1 GTSNPN, CDR2 SVGIG (reference sequence). The CDR3 totals 12 residues. The DNA for the CDR3 is TGTGCCTGGAGCAGGGAGACGTCACCCCTCCACTTT. Translating gives CAWSRETSPLHF.

The rearrangement uses TRBV19 and TRBJ2-2; D unclear. The CDR3 is 12 amino acids. V dropped 4 bases and J dropped 4 bases, with 4 bases sitting between them. CDR1 and CDR2 from the germline V gene are LNHDA and SQIVND (reference sequence). Here the CDR3 DNA reads TGTGCCAGTAGTAGCGGCACCGGGGAGCTGTTTTTT. Amino acid sequence: CASSSGTGELFF. The variable domain in full, with the rest retrieved from reference TRBV19 and TRBJ2-2, is DGGITQSPKYLFRKEGQNVTLSCEQNLNHDAMYWYRQDPGQGLRLIYYSQIVNDFQKGDIAEGYSVSREKKESFPLTVTSAQKNPTAFYLCASSSGTGELFFGEGSRLTVL.

This chain connects TRBV2 to TRBJ2-3; no clear D gene. The CDR3 is 13 amino acids. Trimming cost V 2 bases and J 3 bases, with 6 bases left between them. Germline V CDR1 and CDR2: SNHLY, FYNNEI. The CDR3 DNA follows: TGTGCCAGCAGTGAATCCGAAACAGATACGCAGTATTTT. It encodes CASSESETDTQYF.

The chain uses TRBV10-3 and TRBJ2-5; D is uncertain. The germline V and J ends were trimmed by 9 bases and 1 base, with 12 bases remaining between them. The CDR3 is 13 residues long. In germline, CDR1 is ENHRY, CDR2 SYGVKD. CDR3 in DNA: TGTGCCATGGGCGATGGGGTCCAAGAGACCCAGTACTTC. This encodes CAMGDGVQETQYF.

The chain carries TRBV3-1 (or the pseudogene TRBV3-2) and TRBJ1-3; maybe TRBD1 (6 bases). Per the germline V gene, CDR1 is LGHDT and CDR2 is YNNKEL (reference sequence). The V gene lost 4 bases and the J gene lost 0 bases, with 10 bases spanning the gap. This CDR3 region has 15 residues. CDR3 nucleotides: TGTGCCAGCAGCCTACAGACAGGCTCTGGAAACACCATATATTTT. Protein: CASSLQTGSGNTIYF.

This chain joins TRBV18 and TRBJ2-1; the D is unclear. This CDR3 comprises 14 residues. Per the germline V gene, CDR1 is KGHSH and CDR2 is LQKENI. Trimming cost V 0 bases and J 6 bases, with 9 bases left between them. Written as DNA, the CDR3 is TGTGCCAGCTCACCACCGAACAGCTTCAATGAGCAGTTCTTC. Its protein is CASSPPNSFNEQFF.

This clone was observed a handful of times. This chain connects TRBV6-2 or TRBV6-3 to TRBJ1-6, with a possible D match to TRBD1 (5 bases). Germline V CDR1 and CDR2: MNHEY, SVGEGT. The CDR3 extends over 15 amino acids. Between the trimmed V and J ends, which lost 2 bases and 3 bases, there was a span of 8 bases. The DNA of the CDR3 is TGTGCCAGCAGTTACGCGCAGGGCTATAATTCACCCCTCCACTTT. It translates to CASSYAQGYNSPLHF.

The J gene is TRBJ1-4, the V gene TRBV15; D call uncertain. The V end was cut by 0 bases, the J end by 8 bases, with 4 bases between. There are 12 residues in the CDR3. CDR1 and CDR2 from the germline V gene are LNHNV and YYDKDF (reference sequence). CDR3 sequence (DNA): TGTGCCACCAGCAGAGACCGAGAAAAACTGTTTTTT. This sequence encodes CATSRDREKLFF.

The V call is TRBV27, the J call TRBJ1-2; no reliable D call. The V end was cut by 2 bases, the J end by 1 base, with 8 bases between. This CDR3 is built from 14 residues. CDR1 and CDR2 (germline): MNHEY, SMNVEV (reference sequence). CDR3 coding DNA: TGTGCCAGCAGTTTAACCAATGATAACTATGGCTACACCTTC. This encodes CASSLTNDNYGYTF.

The chain links TRBV7-9 to TRBJ2-6, with 7 bases lining up with TRBD2. The V gene's germline CDR1 is SEHNR and CDR2 FQNEAQ (reference sequence). This CDR3 has 19 amino acids. After removal of 0 bases from V and 1 base from J, the junction contained 9 bases not matched to a gene. The CDR3 here is CASSLARSGEGSGANVLTF. The CDR3 DNA reads as TGTGCCAGCAGCTTAGCCCGCAGTGGGGAGGGGTCTGGGGCCAACGTCCTGACTTTC. The full variable domain, rest sourced from reference TRBV7-9 and TRBJ2-6, is DTGVSQNPRHKITKRGQNVTFRCDPISEHNRLYWYRQTLGQGPEFLTYFQNEAQLEKSRLLSDRFSAERPKGSFSTLEIQRTEQGDSAMYLCASSLARSGEGSGANVLTFGAGSRLTVL.

The chain links TRBV15 to TRBJ1-1, with D tentatively TRBD1 (6 bases). The CDR3 totals 17 residues. Germline loops: CDR1 LNHNV, CDR2 YYDKDF (reference sequence). Trimming stripped 0 bases from V and 2 bases from J, with 16 bases between. For the CDR3, the DNA is TGTGCCACCAGCAGAGATAGGGGGGCTGGGGGTAACACTGAAGCTTTCTTT. Residues: CATSRDRGAGGNTEAFF. The entire variable domain, with the rest obtained from reference TRBV15 and TRBJ1-1, is as follows: DAMVIQNPRYQVTQFGKPVTLSCSQTLNHNVMYWYQQKSSQAPKLLFHYYDKDFNNEADTPDNFQSRRPNTSFCFLDIRSPGLGDTAMYLCATSRDRGAGGNTEAFFGQGTRLTVV.

The J gene is TRBJ1-1, the V gene TRBV19, with D possibly being TRBD1 (5 bases). Per the germline V gene, CDR1 is LNHDA and CDR2 is SQIVND (reference sequence). V was shortened by 2 bases and J by 4 bases, with 17 bases between the two germline ends. The CDR3 runs to 16 residues. The CDR3 region is CASSILYWQGGTEAFF. The CDR3 coding sequence is TGTGCCAGTAGTATACTCTACTGGCAGGGAGGCACTGAAGCTTTCTTT.

The chain joins TRBV6-1 to TRBJ2-4; D is possibly TRBD2 (6 bases). The CDR3 covers 16 residues. Germline CDR1 is MNHNS and CDR2 is SASEGT. Trimming left V 1 base short and J 11 bases short, with 21 bases between. The CDR3 DNA reads as TGTGCCAGCAGTGAAGTGTACGGGACTGGGGATAGGGTTCAGTACTTC. This gives the protein CASSEVYGTGDRVQYF.

The rearrangement links TRBV5-1 to TRBJ2-1, with D maybe TRBD2 (5 bases). With 3 bases removed from V and 6 bases from J, the gap between germline ends came to 16 bases. This CDR3 comprises 15 residues. The germline gives CDR1 SGHRS, CDR2 YFSETQ. DNA of the CDR3: TGCGCCAGCAGCTATGGACTTTCATTACGCAATGAGCAGTTCTTC. The encoded protein is CASSYGLSLRNEQFF.

This rearrangement joins TRBV25-1 to TRBJ2-3, with a tentative D call TRBD1 (5 bases). There are 13 residues in the CDR3. Trimming stripped 3 bases from V and 6 bases from J, with 10 bases between. CDR1 and CDR2 from the germline V gene are MGHDK and SYGVNS. In DNA form, the CDR3 reads TGTGCCAGCAGTGACAGGGTGGGGGATACGCAGTATTTT. Translating gives CASSDRVGDTQYF.

This clone was seen a single time. This rearrangement joins TRBV9 to TRBJ2-5; 7 bases are a match to TRBD1. The CDR3 spans 16 residues. Germline CDR1 SGDLS, CDR2 YYNGEE. The V gene end was trimmed by 4 bases and the J gene end by 4 bases; junction bases not matched to a gene: 13. CDR3 DNA: TGTGCCAGCAGCTCTGGCGCGACAGGGTGGCGAGAGACCCAGTACTTC. It yields the protein CASSSGATGWRETQYF.

This clone was observed once. The chain employs TRBV10-3 and TRBJ2-1; 10 bases match TRBD2. The germline V gene has CDR1 ENHRY and CDR2 SYGVKD. The CDR3 consists of 17 residues. V dropped 4 bases and J dropped 6; count of bases not matched to a gene: 12. The CDR3 coding sequence is TGTGCCATCAGTGGACTTTATAGCGGGGGGTTTTCCAATGAGCAGTTCTTC. It is translated as CAISGLYSGGFSNEQFF.